The present T cell receptor beta chain was sequenced within a study of T cells in localized non-small cell lung cancer. Points from the study as a whole: Prolonged overall survival went with higher T cell density in the blood. Paired adjacent lung recovered a median approximately 57 of the top 100 tumor clones.

Clones were sequenced by immunoSEQ multiplex PCR, and TCRdb holds only the in-frame ones, with some missing. The sample lists about 34,000 clones; 88% were seen once. There are 12 residues in the CDR3. V lost 4 bases, J lost 7 bases, and 3 bases stayed unmatched. The germline V gene has CDR1 SGHNT and CDR2 YYREEE (reference sequence). Comment on this clone: Its antigen is still unknown.

The V and J genes are TRBV5-4 and TRBJ1-2, with 8 nucleotides matching TRBD1. This clonotype was sampled from a woman between 40 and 69 years old with stage I lung adenocarcinoma. Material: peripheral blood, obtained before any cancer treatment. CDR3 amino acids: CASSRDRLGYTF. CDR3 nucleotide sequence: TGTGCCAGCAGCCGGGACAGGCTTGGCTACACCTTC. The full variable domain, with the rest looked up from reference TRBV5-4 and TRBJ1-2, is ETGVTQSPTHLIKTRGQQVTLRCSSQSGHNTVSWYQQALGQGPQFIFQYYREEENGRGNFPPRFSGLQFPNYSSELNVNALELDDSALYLCASSRDRLGYTFGSGTRLTVV.